The entry below gives a single T cell receptor beta chain sequence along with its context. Its specificity is unknown. The data derive from a study of cytomegalovirus exposure and HLA in healthy donors. For the study at large: The roughly 670 first-cohort repertoires and the approximately 110 validation repertoires shared the same platform, a later analysis reported. Study-wide points: Testing in vitro showed a few CMV-associated chains specific for CMV antigens. That first-cohort TCR clusters tended to co-occur in the 130 or so validation repertoires was found in a later analysis. Some TCR beta chains (approximately 180 of them) were listed as cytomegalovirus-associated.

Here immunoSEQ multiplex PCR was the method, and the copy in TCRdb shows in-frame clones only, minus some. The sample carries 120,000 or so clones, about 88% recorded once. CDR1 is MNHNS and CDR2 is SASEGT in the germline V gene. Trimming shortened V by 6 bases and J by 8 bases, and 11 bases separated the two germline ends. CDR3 length: 12 residues. The TCR originated in a woman aged 18-30 years in good health and CMV-seronegative. The V call is TRBV6-1, the J call TRBJ2-1; weak D call: TRBD2 (7 bases). Sequencing was carried out using PBMCs. The CDR3 region is CASRRGGHEQFF. In nucleotides, the CDR3 is TGTGCCAGCAGGAGGGGGGGCCATGAGCAGTTCTTC.